Listed below are T cell receptor beta chains from one sample, sequenced in a study of OX40 agonist ivuxolimab in advanced cancers. Assay used: immunoSEQ multiplex PCR; TCRdb lists only in-frame clones, some missing. Of over 90,000 clones listed, roughly nine tenths are singletons. Sequenced material: CD4+ or CD8+ T cells sorted from blood, taken in a trial of the OX40 agonist ivuxolimab. Every receptor here comes from an adult with an advanced solid tumor such as melanoma, head and neck, liver or kidney cancer. Both conserved end residues are part of each CDR3. The order of the fields is V gene, D gene, J gene, clone size, CDR3 DNA, CDR3 protein. A D gene is named only where the DNA matches it firmly. Clone size is shown for a subset of rows, as once, few, many or a class of expanded clone.

>TRBV19|NA|TRBJ2-1|once
TGTGCCAGTAGTAGGGGACTTAGCAATGAGCAGTTCTTC
CASSRGLSNEQFF
>TRBV2|NA|TRBJ2-3|NA
TGTGCCAGCAGTGGGTCTGGGGGATATGATACGCAGTATTTT
CASSGSGGYDTQYF
>TRBV9|NA|TRBJ2-2|NA
TGTGCCAGCAGCCCGGGGGACTTCACCGGGGAGCTGTTTTTT
CASSPGDFTGELFF
>TRBV19|TRBD2|TRBJ2-3|NA
TGTGCCTGCAGCCTGGGACTAGCGGGAGTCTACGCGCAGTATTTT
CACSLGLAGVYAQYF
>TRBV7-3|TRBD2|TRBJ2-3|NA
TGTGCCAGCAGCTCTAGCGGCCTCGGCACAGATACGCAGTATTTT
CASSSSGLGTDTQYF
>TRBV11-2|NA|TRBJ1-6|NA
TGTGCCAGCAGCTTAAGTAGGGCAGGAGGCTCACCCCTCCACTTT
CASSLSRAGGSPLHF
>TRBV18|TRBD2|TRBJ2-5|NA
TGTGCCAGCTCATGGCAGACTAGCGGACAAGAGACCCAGTACTTC
CASSWQTSGQETQYF
>TRBV7-8|NA|TRBJ2-1|NA
TGTGCCAGCAGCCTGGGGGCTCGTTACAATGAGCAGTTCTTC
CASSLGARYNEQFF
>TRBV30|NA|TRBJ2-5|NA
TGTGCCTGGAGAGGGGGATGGTTGAGAGAGACCCAGTACTTC
CAWRGGWLRETQYF
>TRBV4-2|TRBD1|TRBJ1-1|NA
TGTGCCAGCAGCCTCGCGACAGGGAGGAACACTGAAGCTTTCTTT
CASSLATGRNTEAFF
>TRBV5-1|NA|TRBJ1-2|NA
TGCGCCAGCAGCCCCGGGGGTTCGACCTATGGCTACACCTTC
CASSPGGSTYGYTF
>TRBV29-1|NA|TRBJ2-1|NA
TGCAGCGTTGAATCTGGTGGACGGGTTGAGTTCTTC
CSVESGGRVEFF
>TRBV5-1|NA|TRBJ1-2|NA
TGCGCCAGCAGCTTGTCGGGTGACTATGGCTACACCTTC
CASSLSGDYGYTF
>TRBV7-3|TRBD1|TRBJ2-7|NA
TGTGCCAGCAGCAAAGTAGCCGTGGGACAGGGCTCCTACGAGCAGTACTTC
CASSKVAVGQGSYEQYF
>TRBV10-3|NA|TRBJ1-1|NA
TGTGCCATAAGTGGGTGGGGTGATTCGGCTTTCTTT
CAISGWGDSAFF
>TRBV4-1|NA|TRBJ2-1|once
TGCGCCAGCAGCCAGGTATTCCAAGAAAATGAGCAGTTCTTC
CASSQVFQENEQFF
>TRBV12-5|NA|TRBJ2-1|NA
TGTGCTAGTGGTTTGAACCGGGAGAAGCAGTTCTTC
CASGLNREKQFF
>TRBV5-8|NA|TRBJ2-1|NA
TGTGCCAGCAGCTTGGGAGACAGCCTATACAATGAGCAGTTCTTC
CASSLGDSLYNEQFF
>TRBV12-5|NA|TRBJ1-5|NA
TGTGCTAGTGCCCCGACAGGTTCCGTCGATCAGCCCCAGCATTTT
CASAPTGSVDQPQHF
>TRBV19|NA|TRBJ2-1|NA
TGTGCCACTACGCCGGGACTCAACTCCTACAATGAGCAGTTCTTC
CATTPGLNSYNEQFF
>TRBV11-2|NA|TRBJ2-7|NA
TGTGCCAGCGGATTCATCGGCGGAACCTACGAGCAGTACTTC
CASGFIGGTYEQYF
>TRBV7-2|TRBD2|TRBJ2-3|once
TGTGCCAGCAGCTTTCGACTAGCGGGAGTTAGAGATACGCAGTATTTT
CASSFRLAGVRDTQYF
>TRBV7-9|NA|TRBJ2-3|NA
TGTGCCAGCAGCTTCGGCCTAGGGCTCGCAGATACGCAGTATTTT
CASSFGLGLADTQYF
>TRBV19|NA|TRBJ2-1|many
TGTGCCAGTAGTATTAGCTCCTACAATGAGCAGTTCTTC
CASSISSYNEQFF
>TRBV7-2|TRBD2|TRBJ2-7|once
TGTGCCAGCAGAGAAGCGGGGGTCCCCTCCTACGAGCAGTACTTC
CASREAGVPSYEQYF
>TRBV18|NA|TRBJ1-3|NA
TGTGCCAGCTCAGGCTCTGGAAACACCATATATTTT
CASSGSGNTIYF
>TRBV10-3|NA|TRBJ1-2|NA
TGTGCCATCAGTGACGGGACCTCTGGGAACTATGGCTACACCTTC
CAISDGTSGNYGYTF
>TRBV6-6|NA|TRBJ2-5|NA
TGTGCCAGCAGCGAATCCCGAATTGTCCAAGAGACCCAGTACTTC
CASSESRIVQETQYF
>TRBV9|NA|TRBJ2-3|NA
TGTGCCAGCAGCGTACTCAGTTTGGGCGGTCGCACAGATACGCAGTATTTT
CASSVLSLGGRTDTQYF
>TRBV6-1|NA|TRBJ1-6|NA
TGTGCCAGCAGGCAGGGGCTTCAATCACCCCTCCACTTT
CASRQGLQSPLHF
>TRBV29-1|NA|TRBJ1-1|NA
TGCAGCGTTCCCCGACAGGCCGGCAGAGTTACTGAAGCTTTCTTT
CSVPRQAGRVTEAFF
>TRBV4-1|TRBD2|TRBJ2-2|NA
TGCGCCAGCAGCCCAGGACTAGCGGCGGGGTACACCGGGGAGCTGTTTTTT
CASSPGLAAGYTGELFF
>TRBV5-6|NA|TRBJ2-1|NA
TGTGCCAGCAGTCGCCGGGACAATGAGCAGTTCTTC
CASSRRDNEQFF
>TRBV4-2|NA|TRBJ2-2|once
TGTGCCAGCAGCCAAGTGTACAGAATCGACGGGGGCGGGGAGCTGTTTTTT
CASSQVYRIDGGGELFF
>TRBV15|NA|TRBJ2-3|NA
TGTGCCACCAGCAGAAACCGGGAAGCGGGAGATACGCAGTATTTT
CATSRNREAGDTQYF
>TRBV2|NA|TRBJ1-3|NA
TGTGCCAGCAGTGTCGGGTCCTACACCATATATTTT
CASSVGSYTIYF
>TRBV11-2|NA|TRBJ2-3|few
TGTGCCAGCAGCGTGACAGATACGCAGTATTTT
CASSVTDTQYF
>TRBV5-1|NA|TRBJ1-2|NA
TGCGCCAGCAGCCCGGAAGTTGTGGGGGGCTACACCTTC
CASSPEVVGGYTF
>TRBV4-2|NA|TRBJ2-7|NA
TGTGCCAGCAGCCCGGGGTCTTCCTACGAGCAGTACTTC
CASSPGSSYEQYF
>TRBV30|NA|TRBJ2-5|NA
TGTGCCTGGGCGGGTGGGCAAGAGACCCAGTACTTC
CAWAGGQETQYF
>TRBV19|NA|TRBJ1-4|once
TGTGCCAGTAGTATGACTGGACAGTCTGAAAAACTGTTTTTT
CASSMTGQSEKLFF
>TRBV2|TRBD1|TRBJ2-5|NA
TGTGCCAGCAGTGAAGGGGGACAGGCCTGGAGGGAGACCCAGTACTTC
CASSEGGQAWRETQYF
>TRBV5-6|NA|TRBJ2-7|NA
TGTGCCAGCAGCCGTTTCTCCTACGAGCAGTACTTC
CASSRFSYEQYF
>TRBV6-5|NA|TRBJ1-6|NA
TGTGCCAGCAGTTACGGAATGGGGAATTCACCCCTCCACTTT
CASSYGMGNSPLHF
>TRBV13|TRBD1|TRBJ2-2|NA
TGTGCCAGCAGCCGGGACAGGTACGGGGAGCTGTTTTTT
CASSRDRYGELFF
>TRBV4-1|TRBD2|TRBJ2-7|NA
TGCGCCAGCAGCCAAGGTTTTACTAGCGGGAGAGGGGGCGAGCAGTACTTC
CASSQGFTSGRGGEQYF
>TRBV19|NA|TRBJ2-7|NA
TGTGCCAGTAGTATAGTAGGGGCCTACGAGCAGTACTTC
CASSIVGAYEQYF
>TRBV6-6|NA|TRBJ1-5|NA
TGTGCCAGCAGCCAAGGACTTAGCAATCAGCCCCAGCATTTT
CASSQGLSNQPQHF
>TRBV7-3|NA|TRBJ2-3|NA
TGTGCCAGCAGCTTAACGGGAGTAACAGATACGCAGTATTTT
CASSLTGVTDTQYF
>TRBV6-6|TRBD1|TRBJ1-1|NA
TGTGCCAGCAGTCAGGGGACAGTGAACACTGAAGCTTTCTTT
CASSQGTVNTEAFF
>TRBV30|NA|TRBJ1-6|NA
TGTGCCTGGAGTGTAGTCGATGGGAAGTATTCACCCCTCCACTTT
CAWSVVDGKYSPLHF
>TRBV6-5|NA|TRBJ2-7|NA
TGTGCCAGCAGTTCGCCAGACCGACCGCGGCTCGAGCAGTACTTC
CASSSPDRPRLEQYF
>TRBV29-1|TRBD2|TRBJ2-3|NA
TGCAGCGTTTCAGGACTAGCGGGAGGCGCAGATACGCAGTATTTT
CSVSGLAGGADTQYF
>TRBV5-1|NA|TRBJ1-5|NA
TGCGCCAGCAGCTTTACAGGGCCAGGTAGCAATCAGCCCCAGCATTTT
CASSFTGPGSNQPQHF
>TRBV5-1|TRBD1|TRBJ1-2|NA
TGCGCCAGCAGCTTCAGGGGGCTGGACTATGGCTACACCTTC
CASSFRGLDYGYTF
>TRBV10-2|NA|TRBJ1-2|once
TGCGCCAGCACCACCAACGAGGGTGGCTACACCTTC
CASTTNEGGYTF
>TRBV6-1|TRBD2|TRBJ2-1|NA
TGTGCCAGCAGTGACCTAGCGGGGATTGAGCAGTTCTTC
CASSDLAGIEQFF